Listed here are 28 T cell receptor beta chains from one sample, sequenced in a study of blood T cell repertoires in COVID-19. The protocol was immunoSEQ multiplex PCR, while the TCRdb copy is restricted to in-frame clones and leaves out a portion. The sample holds some 200,000 clones, about nine tenths seen once. Material for sequencing was peripheral blood. These receptors were taken from a man in his fifties with acute or convalescent COVID-19.

The chain carries TRBV13 and TRBJ1-1; no firm D call. Germline V CDR1 and CDR2: PRHDT, FYEKMQ (reference sequence). The CDR3 has 14 residues. V was cut by 4 bases and J by 4 bases, with 13 bases left in between. CDR3 sequence (DNA): TGTGCCAGCAGCTCTTTCCCGGAGGGCACTGAAGCTTTCTTT. Translating gives CASSSFPEGTEAFF.

The chain links TRBV7-3 to TRBJ1-1, with TRBD1 as a possible D gene (6 bases). CDR1 SGHTA and CDR2 FQGTGA come from the germline V gene. Trimming pared 5 bases from V and 4 bases from J, leaving 11 bases between. The CDR3 spans 13 residues. The chain's CDR3 is CASSLNRVTEAFF. In DNA, the CDR3 is TGTGCCAGCAGCCTTAACAGGGTCACTGAAGCTTTCTTT.

V and J are TRBV7-2 and TRBJ2-7; 7 nucleotides agree with TRBD2. Germline CDR1 is SGHTA and CDR2 is FQGNSA. J lost 5 bases, V lost 4 bases, and 8 bases had no gene match. This CDR3 comprises 14 residues. The CDR3 DNA follows: TGTGCCAGCAGCTCCGGTCTGACTAGCAACGAGCAGTACTTC. Its translation is CASSSGLTSNEQYF.

The CDR3 DNA reads TGTGCCAGCAGTTTATATAATCCCGGAGTGAACACTGAAGCTTTCTTT. Translating it yields CASSLYNPGVNTEAFF. The chain links TRBV28 to TRBJ1-1; D is ambiguous. V lost 1 base to trimming and J lost 0 bases, with 12 bases between them. The CDR3 consists of 16 residues. Germline V gene sequence: CDR1 MDHEN, CDR2 SYDVKM.

The rearrangement links TRBV5-8 to TRBJ1-4, with 7 nucleotides matching TRBD1. The trim removed 4 bases at V and 5 bases at J, leaving 8 bases unmatched. The CDR3 loop spans 15 amino acids. Germline V gene sequence: CDR1 SGHTS, CDR2 YDEGEE. CDR3: CASSPTGVINEKLFF. CDR3 nucleotides: TGTGCCAGCAGCCCTACAGGGGTAATAAATGAAAAACTGTTTTTT.

The chain employs TRBV5-1 and TRBJ2-3; D perhaps matches TRBD2 (5 bases). Germline V CDR1 and CDR2: SGHRS, YFSETQ. V shed 0 bases and J shed 4 bases, with 12 bases lying between them. This CDR3 comprises 15 residues. CDR3 in amino acids: CASSLARSRADTQYF. In nucleotides, the CDR3 is TGCGCCAGCAGCTTGGCGCGCTCGCGGGCAGATACGCAGTATTTT.

The chain couples TRBV6-5 to TRBJ2-5, with D perhaps TRBD1 (5 bases). The V gene's germline CDR1 is MNHEY and CDR2 SVGAGI. The CDR3 extends over 13 amino acids. V was pared by 6 bases and J by 5 bases, with 13 bases between. The CDR3 coding sequence is TGTGCCAGCAGGGCGACCCCAGGGGAGACCCAGTACTTC. It yields the protein CASRATPGETQYF.

Only one count was recorded for this clone. The chain couples TRBV11-2 to TRBJ1-6, with 7 bases lining up with TRBD1. CDR1 SGHAT and CDR2 FQNNGV come from the germline V gene. The CDR3 runs to 17 residues. J gave up 5 bases and V 6 bases, and 13 bases lay outside the gene matches. DNA for the CDR3: TGTGCCAGCAGTACAAATGGTTATGGGACAGATAATTCACCCCTCCACTTT. Protein sequence: CASSTNGYGTDNSPLHF.

This clone was picked up a small number of times. The chain combines TRBV10-3 with TRBJ2-1; TRBD1 matches at 8 bases. The CDR3 spans 13 residues. Looked up from germline, CDR1 is ENHRY and CDR2 is SYGVKD. V gave up 8 bases and J gave up 5 bases; unmatched junction bases: 5. The CDR3 loop is CAIGGQGDNEQFF. Written as DNA, the CDR3 is TGTGCCATCGGCGGACAGGGTGACAATGAGCAGTTCTTC.

The rearrangement uses TRBV18 and TRBJ1-4, with D hard to call. Germline CDR1 reads KGHSH; CDR2 reads LQKENI. With 3 bases removed from V and 8 bases from J, the gap between germline ends came to 7 bases. CDR3 length: 12 residues. This CDR3 is CASSPFGEKLFF. CDR3 DNA sequence: TGTGCCAGCTCACCGTTCGGGGAAAAACTGTTTTTT.

The rearrangement uses TRBV15 and TRBJ2-2; D gene ambiguous. CDR3 length: 17 amino acids. Looked up from germline, CDR1 is LNHNV and CDR2 is YYDKDF (reference sequence). The ends were cut back, 2 bases at V and 0 bases at J, with 13 bases in the middle. This CDR3 is CATSRNIHQANTGELFF. CDR3 DNA sequence: TGTGCCACCAGCAGAAATATACACCAGGCGAACACCGGGGAGCTGTTTTTT.

The rearrangement joins TRBV7-6 to TRBJ2-5, with 8 bases matching TRBD2. Per germline, CDR1 SGHVS and CDR2 FNYEAQ. The CDR3 length is 17 residues. V was pared by 5 bases and J by 3 bases, with 14 bases of the junction left unmatched. CDR3 region: CASSVPGGARREETQYF. CDR3 DNA: TGTGCCAGCAGCGTCCCGGGGGGGGCCCGTCGGGAAGAGACCCAGTACTTC.

This sequence joins TRBV24-1 and TRBJ2-3; D remains unclear. CDR1 and CDR2 from the germline V gene are KGHDR and SFDVKD. V dropped 3 bases and J dropped 3 bases, with 12 bases sitting between them. The CDR3 has 15 residues. For the CDR3, the DNA is TGTGCCACCAGTGATCGGCTAGATGCAACAGATACGCAGTATTTT. Encoded protein: CATSDRLDATDTQYF.

The V gene is TRBV7-2, the J gene TRBJ2-7, with D tentatively TRBD1 (6 bases). The V gene's germline CDR1 is SGHTA and CDR2 FQGNSA. V shed 5 bases and J shed 0 bases, with 11 bases lying between them. The CDR3 loop spans 14 amino acids. As DNA, the CDR3 is TGTGCCAGCAGCCGGACAGTTAGCTCCTACGAGCAGTACGTC. Encoded protein: CASSRTVSSYEQYV.

This chain connects TRBV5-8 to TRBJ2-3, with D perhaps matching TRBD2 (6 bases). Germline V lookup: CDR1 SGHTS, CDR2 YDEGEE. With 7 bases removed from V and 1 base from J, the gap between germline ends came to 19 bases. CDR3 size: 16 residues. The CDR3 coding sequence is TGTGCCAGCCCCAATTCCTTCAGGGAGGGCACAGATACGCAGTATTTT. Translating gives CASPNSFREGTDTQYF. Looking up the rest from reference TRBV5-8 and TRBJ2-3 gives the full variable domain: EAGVTQSPTHLIKTRGQQATLRCSPISGHTSVYWYQQALGLGLQFLLWYDEGEERNRGNFPPRFSGRQFPNYSSELNVNALELEDSALYLCASPNSFREGTDTQYFGPGTRLTVL.

The CDR3 bases are TGTGCCAGCAGCCTACCCGGACAGGCTGGGGCCAACGTCCTGACTTTC. Its protein product is CASSLPGQAGANVLTF. The rearrangement uses TRBV7-3 and TRBJ2-6; 7 bases agree with TRBD1. The V and J ends lost 5 bases and 2 bases, in that order; junction bases with no gene match: 6. The length of the CDR3 is 16 residues. Germline V gives CDR1 SGHTA, CDR2 FQGTGA.

Remarks on this clone: This CDR3 is also generated by other DNA sequences in the sample. This rearrangement joins TRBV5-1 to TRBJ2-1; 7 positions match TRBD1. V lost 0 bases to trimming and J lost 6 bases; unmatched junction nucleotides: 3. The germline gives CDR1 SGHRS, CDR2 YFSETQ. The CDR3 spans 14 residues. CDR3 DNA: TGCGCCAGCAGCTTGGGACAGGGTTTCAATGAGCAGTTCTTC. Protein sequence: CASSLGQGFNEQFF.

This clone appeared a few times. CDR3: CASSLRPGESPLHF. The CDR3 DNA sequence: TGTGCCAGCAGCCTAAGACCGGGAGAATCACCCCTCCACTTT. The chain links TRBV7-6 to TRBJ1-6, with no clear D. The CDR3 extends over 14 amino acids. Per germline, CDR1 SGHVS and CDR2 FNYEAQ. Deletions cut 5 bases from V and 10 bases from J, with 15 bases between.

A few counts support this clone. V usage is TRBV19 and J usage is TRBJ1-4; no firm D call. The CDR3 totals 12 residues. The germline gives CDR1 LNHDA, CDR2 SQIVND (reference sequence). Trimming took off 7 bases at V and 8 bases at J, with 11 bases between the two ends. CDR3 loop: CASNIAGEKLFF. The CDR3 DNA is TGTGCCAGTAACATCGCGGGGGAAAAACTGTTTTTT.

The chain has TRBV5-6 and TRBJ2-7; TRBD1 is a possible D gene (5 bases). The CDR3 loop spans 12 amino acids. Trimming left V 3 bases short and J 4 bases short, with 8 bases between. Germline assignment: CDR1 SGHDT and CDR2 YYEEEE. This CDR3 reads CASSSQGYEQYF. CDR3 nucleotide sequence: TGTGCCAGCAGCTCCCAGGGTTACGAGCAGTACTTC.

Only one count was recorded for this clone. The J gene is TRBJ1-1, the V gene TRBV27; D call uncertain. The CDR3 has 11 amino acids. The V and J ends lost 8 bases and 5 bases respectively, with 9 bases between them. In germline, CDR1 is MNHEY, CDR2 SMNVEV (reference sequence). The CDR3 reads CASGGGTEAFF. The CDR3 region has the DNA TGTGCCAGCGGAGGCGGAACTGAAGCTTTCTTT.

This chain links TRBV5-1 with TRBJ2-3; TRBD1 matches 7 bases. Trimming took 4 bases from V and 3 from J; bases not matched to a gene: 2. The CDR3 sequence is 13 residues long. Germline assignment: CDR1 SGHRS and CDR2 YFSETQ. The DNA for the CDR3 is TGCGCCAGCAGCGTGACAGGGACAGATACGCAGTATTTT. It yields the protein CASSVTGTDTQYF. Full variable domain (missing parts from reference TRBV5-1 and TRBJ2-3): KAGVTQTPRYLIKTRGQQVTLSCSPISGHRSVSWYQQTPGQGLQFLFEYFSETQRNKGNFPGRFSGRQFSNSRSEMNVSTLELGDSALYLCASSVTGTDTQYFGPGTRLTVL.

J is TRBJ2-2 and V is TRBV7-9; 8 nucleotides line up with TRBD1. Germline lookup yields CDR1 SEHNR and CDR2 FQNEAQ (reference sequence). The CDR3 runs 19 residues. V trimming: 4 bases; J trimming: 0 bases; junction bases outside the gene matches: 13. CDR3 sequence (DNA): TGTGCCAGCAGCTCGGTCGGAGTTTGGACAGGGACGAACACCGGGGAGCTGTTTTTT. Its translation: CASSSVGVWTGTNTGELFF.

The rearrangement uses TRBV19 and TRBJ1-2, with 9 bases fitting TRBD1. This CDR3 is built from 16 residues. The V gene's germline CDR1 is LNHDA and CDR2 SQIVND (reference sequence). V trimming: 5 bases; J trimming: 3 bases; junction bases outside the gene matches: 10. CDR3 sequence reads: CASSQTPGQGDYGYTF. The CDR3, as DNA: TGTGCCAGTAGTCAAACACCGGGACAGGGAGACTATGGCTACACCTTC.

The chain uses TRBV19 and TRBJ1-5; 11 nucleotides line up with TRBD1. Germline trimming cut 0 bases from V and 6 bases from J; bases unmatched to any gene: 7. The length of the CDR3 is 17 residues. Germline V gene sequence: CDR1 LNHDA, CDR2 SQIVND (reference sequence). Here the CDR3 DNA reads TGTGCCAGTAGTATAGATCTTGGGACAGGGGGAGGTCAGCCCCAGCATTTT. Amino acids: CASSIDLGTGGGQPQHF. The full variable domain, its missing parts supplied by reference TRBV19 and TRBJ1-5, is DGGITQSPKYLFRKEGQNVTLSCEQNLNHDAMYWYRQDPGQGLRLIYYSQIVNDFQKGDIAEGYSVSREKKESFPLTVTSAQKNPTAFYLCASSIDLGTGGGQPQHFGDGTRLSIL.

The J gene is TRBJ2-6, the V gene TRBV5-4; 9 nucleotides line up with TRBD1. This CDR3 spans 16 amino acids. V shed 1 base and J 2 bases; nucleotides not matched to a gene: 1. CDR1 and CDR2 (germline): SGHNT, YYREEE (reference sequence). The CDR3 nucleotides read TGTGCCAGCAGCTTGACAGGGGGCACTGGGGCCAACGTCCTGACTTTC. The encoded protein is CASSLTGGTGANVLTF.

The chain carries TRBV29-1 and TRBJ2-1; D is ambiguous. This CDR3 has 13 residues. V was clipped by 4 bases and J by 6 bases, with 13 bases between them. Germline V lookup: CDR1 SQVTM, CDR2 ANQGSEA. Written as DNA, the CDR3 is TGCAGCGTTGTCGTTGCGCTGTCCAATGAGCAGTTCTTC. It encodes CSVVVALSNEQFF.

V and J are TRBV27 and TRBJ2-1, with 8 bases identical to TRBD2. Per germline, CDR1 MNHEY and CDR2 SMNVEV (reference sequence). Trimming at V came to 3 bases and at J to 7 bases, leaving 2 bases not matched to a gene. This CDR3 comprises 13 residues. The CDR3 reads CASSFRGGNEQFF. CDR3 in DNA: TGTGCCAGCAGTTTCCGGGGGGGGAATGAGCAGTTCTTC.